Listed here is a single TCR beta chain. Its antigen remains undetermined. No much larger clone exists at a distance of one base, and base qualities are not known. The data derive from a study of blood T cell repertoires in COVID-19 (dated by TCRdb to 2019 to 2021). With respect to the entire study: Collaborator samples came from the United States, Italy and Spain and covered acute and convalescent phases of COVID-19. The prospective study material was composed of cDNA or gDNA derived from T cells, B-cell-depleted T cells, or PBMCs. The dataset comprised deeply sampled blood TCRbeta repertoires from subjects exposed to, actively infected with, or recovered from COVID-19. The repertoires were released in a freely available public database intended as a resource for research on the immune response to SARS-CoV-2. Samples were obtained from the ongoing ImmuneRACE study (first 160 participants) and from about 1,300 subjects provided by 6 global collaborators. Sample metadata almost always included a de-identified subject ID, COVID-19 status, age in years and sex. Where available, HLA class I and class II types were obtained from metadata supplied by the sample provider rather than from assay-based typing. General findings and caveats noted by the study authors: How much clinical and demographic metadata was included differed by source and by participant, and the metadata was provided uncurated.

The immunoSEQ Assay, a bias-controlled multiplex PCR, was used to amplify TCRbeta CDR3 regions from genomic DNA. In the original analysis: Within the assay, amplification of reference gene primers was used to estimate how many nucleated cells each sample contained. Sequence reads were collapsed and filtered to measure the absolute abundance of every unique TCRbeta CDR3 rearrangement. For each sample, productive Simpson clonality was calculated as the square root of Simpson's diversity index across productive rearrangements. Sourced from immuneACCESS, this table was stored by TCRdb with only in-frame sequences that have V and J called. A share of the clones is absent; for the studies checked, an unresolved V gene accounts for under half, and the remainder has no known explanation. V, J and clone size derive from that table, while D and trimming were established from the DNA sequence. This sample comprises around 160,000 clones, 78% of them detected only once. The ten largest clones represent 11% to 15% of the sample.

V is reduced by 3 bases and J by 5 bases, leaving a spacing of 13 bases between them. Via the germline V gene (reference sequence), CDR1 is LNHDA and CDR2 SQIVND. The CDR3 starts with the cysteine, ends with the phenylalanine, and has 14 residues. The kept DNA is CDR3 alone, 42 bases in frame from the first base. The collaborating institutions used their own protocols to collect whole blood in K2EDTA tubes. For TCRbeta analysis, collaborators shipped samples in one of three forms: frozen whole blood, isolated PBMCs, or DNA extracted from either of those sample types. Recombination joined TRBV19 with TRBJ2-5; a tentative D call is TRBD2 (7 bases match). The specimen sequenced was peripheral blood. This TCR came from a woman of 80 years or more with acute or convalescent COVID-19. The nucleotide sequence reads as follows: TGTGCCAGTAGTATCCGGGGGGCAAGGGAGACCCAGTACTTC. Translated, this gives CASSIRGARETQYF.